This entry lists 20 T cell receptor beta chains sequenced from one sample in a study of blood T cell repertoires in COVID-19. The table came from immunoSEQ multiplex PCR; TCRdb's copy has only in-frame clones and leaves some out. The sample includes about 330,000 clones, about nine tenths of them seen just once. Sequencing used peripheral blood. The receptors here all came from a man aged 25 to 40 with COVID-19, enrolled during active disease.

V is TRBV6-2 or TRBV6-3 and J is TRBJ1-1; maybe TRBD1 (5 bases). V lost 5 bases, J lost 4 bases, and 14 bases lay in between. In germline, CDR1 is MNHEY, CDR2 SVGEGT. The CDR3 spans 14 residues. CDR3 sequence: CASSAQEVSTEAFF. DNA of the CDR3: TGTGCCAGCAGTGCACAGGAAGTTAGCACTGAAGCTTTCTTT.

The chain combines TRBV19 with TRBJ1-5; D remains ambiguous. Trimming cost V 8 bases and J 4 bases, with 18 bases left between them. CDR1 LNHDA and CDR2 SQIVND come from the germline V gene (reference sequence). CDR3 length: 15 amino acids. CDR3 sequence reads: CASLARDRQNQPQHF. CDR3 coding DNA: TGTGCCAGTTTGGCGAGGGATCGCCAAAATCAGCCCCAGCATTTT.

Comments on this clone: This sample includes further DNA sequences coding for the same CDR3. This sequence joins TRBV27 and TRBJ1-1; TRBD1 might be the D (6 bases). The CDR3 extends over 15 amino acids. Germline V gene data show CDR1 as MNHEY and CDR2 as SMNVEV (reference sequence). With 5 bases removed from V and 0 bases from J, the gap between germline ends came to 13 bases. CDR3 DNA sequence: TGTGCCAGCAGTCTTTGGACAGACGTGAACACTGAAGCTTTCTTT. Translating gives CASSLWTDVNTEAFF.

V usage is TRBV3-1 (or the pseudogene TRBV3-2) and J usage is TRBJ1-2; D gene unclear. Germline CDR1 and CDR2: LGHDT and YNNKEL (reference sequence). The CDR3 is made up of 12 amino acids. V gave up 4 bases and J gave up 5 bases, with 8 bases separating them. CDR3 nucleotide sequence: TGTGCCAGCAGCCCTGCTACTTATGGCTACACCTTC. Amino acids: CASSPATYGYTF.

The chain links TRBV28 to TRBJ1-1; weak D call: TRBD1 (6 bases). Germline V gives CDR1 MDHEN, CDR2 SYDVKM. CDR3 length: 16 amino acids. The germline V and J ends were trimmed by 6 bases and 0 bases, with 17 bases remaining between them. CDR3: CASSRQTGTMNTEAFF. The CDR3 region has the DNA TGTGCCAGCAGCAGACAGACAGGAACCATGAACACTGAAGCTTTCTTT.

The CDR3 spells CASELSREGGEAFF. CDR3 coding DNA: TGTGCCAGCGAATTATCCAGGGAGGGGGGTGAAGCTTTCTTT. The chain has TRBV7-9 and TRBJ1-1; the D gene is possibly TRBD1 (6 bases). Looked up from germline, CDR1 is SEHNR and CDR2 is FQNEAQ (reference sequence). Between the trimmed V and J ends, which lost 8 bases and 7 bases, there was a span of 20 bases. The CDR3 loop spans 14 amino acids.

This clone was recorded once. The chain links TRBV6-5 to TRBJ2-3, with D hard to call. CDR3 length equals 11 residues. Germline loops: CDR1 MNHEY, CDR2 SVGAGI. V dropped 2 bases and J dropped 6 bases, with 3 bases sitting between them. CDR3 amino acids: CASSYLDTQYF. The CDR3 bases are TGTGCCAGCAGTTACCTGGATACGCAGTATTTT.

The chain employs TRBV5-4 and TRBJ1-3; perhaps TRBD1 as D (6 bases). Germline CDR1 is SGHNT and CDR2 is YYREEE (reference sequence). V gave up 3 bases and J gave up 3 bases, with 7 bases separating them. CDR3 size: 13 residues. CDR3 loop: CASSSDSGNTIYF. DNA for the CDR3: TGTGCCAGCAGCTCGGACAGTGGAAACACCATATATTTT.

V is TRBV4-1 and J is TRBJ1-2; 9 bases are a match to TRBD1. Per germline, CDR1 MGHRA and CDR2 YSYEKL. The CDR3 extends over 13 amino acids. V lost 1 base, J lost 6 bases, and 0 bases stayed unmatched. CDR3 region: CASSQGTGDGYTF. In DNA form, the CDR3 reads TGCGCCAGCAGCCAAGGGACAGGGGATGGCTACACCTTC.

CDR3: CASSELSEETQYF. The CDR3 bases are TGTGCCAGCAGTGAGTTAAGCGAAGAGACCCAGTACTTC. The chain is built from TRBV2 and TRBJ2-5; no reliable D call. Trimming pared 3 bases from V and 3 bases from J, leaving 8 bases between. CDR1 and CDR2 from the germline V gene are SNHLY and FYNNEI. The CDR3 runs 13 residues.

In DNA form, the CDR3 reads TGCGCCAGCAGCTTGGCTAGTTCTTTCACTGAAGCTTTCTTT. This translates into CASSLASSFTEAFF. The rearrangement joins TRBV5-1 to TRBJ1-1; no definite D call. Deletions cut 0 bases from V and 4 bases from J, with 10 bases between. Per the germline V gene, CDR1 is SGHRS and CDR2 is YFSETQ. The CDR3 runs 14 residues.

A few counts support this clone. The rearrangement joins TRBV7-8 to TRBJ1-2; TRBD1 might be the D (5 bases). Germline CDR1 SGHVS, CDR2 FQNEAQ. V lost 2 bases to trimming and J lost 8 bases, with 18 bases between them. The CDR3 is 15 residues long. For the CDR3, the DNA is TGTGCCAGCAGCTTACAGGGCCCGGCGGTTGGCGGCTACACCTTC. Protein sequence: CASSLQGPAVGGYTF.

The V call is TRBV5-5, the J call TRBJ2-3, with D possibly matching TRBD2 (5 bases). Trimming removed 2 bases from V and 0 bases from J, with 13 bases in between. The germline V gene encodes CDR1 SGHKS and CDR2 YYEKEE (reference sequence). This CDR3 is 16 amino acids long. Here the CDR3 reads CASSFFDRGSTDTQYF. DNA of the CDR3: TGTGCCAGCAGCTTTTTCGACCGGGGAAGCACAGATACGCAGTATTTT.

This clone was observed a few times. This chain links TRBV3-1 (or the pseudogene TRBV3-2) with TRBJ1-1; a weak D match, TRBD1 (5 bases). The V and J ends lost 8 bases and 4 bases respectively, with 14 bases between them. The CDR3 is 13 amino acids. Germline CDR1 and CDR2: LGHDT and YNNKEL (reference sequence). CDR3 amino acids: CASDQGDFTEAFF. The CDR3 DNA reads TGTGCCAGCGACCAGGGTGATTTCACTGAAGCTTTCTTT.

The genes are TRBV7-9 and TRBJ2-5; 13 bases map to TRBD2. The V gene's germline CDR1 is SEHNR and CDR2 FQNEAQ (reference sequence). V lost 0 bases, J lost 2 bases, and 3 bases stayed unmatched. The CDR3 runs to 17 residues. CDR3 region: CASSLARGLAGQETQYF. The CDR3 DNA reads TGTGCCAGCAGCTTAGCTAGGGGACTAGCGGGGCAAGAGACCCAGTACTTC.

The rearrangement uses TRBV27 and TRBJ1-1, with D perhaps TRBD1 (5 bases). With 3 bases removed from V and 0 bases from J, the gap between germline ends came to 14 bases. The CDR3 runs to 16 residues. CDR1 and CDR2 from the germline V gene are MNHEY and SMNVEV (reference sequence). The CDR3 sequence: CASSLGQGLMNTEAFF. The CDR3 DNA follows: TGTGCCAGCAGTTTGGGTCAGGGACTTATGAACACTGAAGCTTTCTTT.

The V gene is TRBV19, the J gene TRBJ1-2, with 9 bases aligning to TRBD1. The CDR3 runs to 15 residues. CDR1 LNHDA and CDR2 SQIVND come from the germline V gene (reference sequence). With V trimmed by 5 bases and J by 6 bases, 10 bases remained unmatched. The CDR3 here is CASSYSGTGNDGYTF. The CDR3 bases are TGTGCCAGTAGTTACTCCGGGACAGGGAATGATGGCTACACCTTC.

The V call is TRBV5-1, the J call TRBJ2-5; D perhaps matches TRBD1 (6 bases). The V end lost 0 bases, the J end lost 3 bases, and 18 bases lay between the germline ends. Germline lookup yields CDR1 SGHRS and CDR2 YFSETQ. This CDR3 contains 17 residues. The CDR3 loop reads CASSLGTVTGRKETQYF. CDR3 coding DNA: TGCGCCAGCAGCTTGGGAACCGTAACAGGGAGAAAAGAGACCCAGTACTTC.

The chain couples TRBV19 to TRBJ2-4, with 7 bases matching TRBD1. Germline V gives CDR1 LNHDA, CDR2 SQIVND (reference sequence). Trimming at V came to 9 bases and at J to 3 bases, leaving 11 bases not matched to a gene. This CDR3 comprises 15 residues. The CDR3 sequence: CASHSRDSYKNIQYF. CDR3 DNA sequence: TGTGCCAGCCACAGCCGGGACAGCTACAAAAACATTCAGTACTTC.

The genes are TRBV12-3 or TRBV12-4 and TRBJ1-3; D remains ambiguous. Trimming took off 8 bases at V and 0 bases at J, with 8 bases between the two ends. The CDR3 has 13 amino acids. DNA of the CDR3: TGTGCCAGCGGCCGGAGCTCTGGAAACACCATATATTTT. Translation: CASGRSSGNTIYF.